The sequence of this T cell receptor beta chain was determined in a study of T cells in Graves' hyperthyroidism and ophthalmopathy. Disease lasting under 3 months, a NOSPECS grade of at least 4, and a Clinical Activity Score of at least 3 were features of the ophthalmopathy patients. Orbital computed tomography, thyroid ultrasound, serum thyroxine and TRAb, and clinical symptoms together informed the diagnoses. Only a few counts were recorded for this clonotype. The trim removed 7 bases at V and 8 bases at J, leaving 9 bases unmatched. Germline V CDR1 and CDR2: SQVTM, ANQGSEA. CDR3 length equals 13 residues. Researchers took RNA transcripts and amplified the TCR beta CDR3 regions from them. The HTBI primer set served for first-round RT-PCR of the TCR CDR3. TCRdb re-derived calls from the multiplex PCR reads in MiXCR, one entry per CDR3 protein. The data show more than 350,000 distinct CDR3 sequences, with 15% seen just once and approximately 19% held by the top ten.

The genes are TRBV29-1 and TRBJ1-2; TRBD1 matches at 11 bases. The sequence derives from a woman aged 55-70 years with Graves' ophthalmopathy. The sequenced material came from blood. The CDR3 DNA reads TGCAGCGCCGGCGGACAGGGGGCGCAGGGCTACACCTTC. It yields the protein CSAGGQGAQGYTF.